The entry below describes one T cell receptor (beta chain). The antigen is unknown. This sample stems from a study of siplizumab effects on memory and regulatory T cells. Broader study findings: Alloreactive sequences tracing back to unstimulated CD4+ memory cells were significantly reduced by siplizumab. The naive T cell population seemed more diverse than memory cells and seemed a major contributor to the alloresponse.

The V gene's germline CDR1 is MNHEY and CDR2 SMNVEV (reference sequence). The CDR3 loop spans 13 amino acids. V gave up 5 bases and J gave up 4 bases, with 11 bases separating them. Libraries were prepared by immunoSEQ multiplex PCR; TCRdb keeps only in-frame clonotypes and omits some of them. The sample includes around 100,000 clones, about nine tenths seen only once; the top ten take just over 2.5%. The sequenced material came from CD4+ T cells sorted from blood. This clonotype originated in a human donor in good health. Some clones in this sample may be carry-over from other donors' samples. The V and J genes are TRBV27 and TRBJ1-2; tentatively, D is TRBD1 (5 bases). The CDR3 reads CASSTGTAYGYTF. The CDR3 coding sequence is TGTGCCAGCAGTACCGGGACGGCCTATGGCTACACCTTC.